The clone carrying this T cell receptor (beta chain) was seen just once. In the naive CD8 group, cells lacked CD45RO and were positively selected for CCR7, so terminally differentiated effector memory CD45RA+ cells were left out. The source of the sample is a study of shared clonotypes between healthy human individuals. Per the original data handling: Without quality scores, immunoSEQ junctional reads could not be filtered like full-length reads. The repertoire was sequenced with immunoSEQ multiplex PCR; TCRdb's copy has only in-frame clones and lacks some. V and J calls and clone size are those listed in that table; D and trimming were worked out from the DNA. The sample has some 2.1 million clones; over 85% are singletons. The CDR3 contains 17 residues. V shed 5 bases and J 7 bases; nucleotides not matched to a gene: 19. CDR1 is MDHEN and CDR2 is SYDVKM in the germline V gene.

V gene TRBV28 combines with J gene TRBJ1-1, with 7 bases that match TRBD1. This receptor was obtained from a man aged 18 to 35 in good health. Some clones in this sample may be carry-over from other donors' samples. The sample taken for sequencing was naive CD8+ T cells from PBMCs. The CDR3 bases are TGTGCCAGCAGTCATGACAGGGAGGGGTATTCGTTCCGTGAAGCTTTCTTT. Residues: CASSHDREGYSFREAFF.